Shown below are 11 T cell receptor beta chains from a single sample sequenced in a study of T cell changes during pregnancy in multiple sclerosis. Profiled with immunoSEQ multiplex PCR; TCRdb holds only in-frame clones, not every one. The repertoire has approximately 89,000 clones, roughly 94% of them found once; the top ten carry about 1.7%. The input for sequencing was peripheral blood, taken after pregnancy. These receptors all come from a female donor in good health, enrolled as a control in a pregnancy study.

Concerning this clone itself: One end of the junction varies from germline; a read error may be responsible. This chain joins TRBV7-7 and TRBJ2-1; 11 nucleotides match TRBD2. Germline-derived CDR1 and CDR2 are SSHAT and FNYEAQ (reference sequence). The CDR3 is made up of 17 amino acids. CDR3 in amino acids: CASSGAIGTSGSNEQFF. In DNA, the CDR3 is TGTGCTAGCAGCGGAGCAATCGGGACTAGCGGATCCAATGAGCAGTTCTTC.

This clone was seen more than once but under ten times. V gene TRBV4-1 combines with J gene TRBJ1-1, with a possible D match to TRBD1 (5 bases). The CDR3 consists of 15 residues. Germline CDR1 is MGHRA and CDR2 is YSYEKL. V lost 3 bases and J 5 bases, leaving 16 bases between the germline ends. The DNA of the CDR3 is TGCGCCAGCAGCCACCCGGACACCTTGGGGACTGAAGCTTTCTTT. Protein product: CASSHPDTLGTEAFF.

The V and J genes are TRBV5-6 and TRBJ2-7; D not certain. Germline-derived CDR1 and CDR2 are SGHDT and YYEEEE. Between the trimmed V and J ends, which lost 3 bases and 4 bases, there was a span of 11 bases. The CDR3 totals 13 residues. The CDR3 coding sequence is TGTGCCAGCAGCTATTATCAGATTTACGAGCAGTACTTC. Its protein is CASSYYQIYEQYF.

The J gene is TRBJ2-1, the V gene TRBV6-5; 7 bases line up with TRBD2. Trimming took 10 bases from V and 2 from J; bases not matched to a gene: 11. This CDR3 region has 15 residues. Germline assignment: CDR1 MNHEY and CDR2 SVGAGI. The CDR3 nucleotides are TGTGCCACGCGGGTAGCGGGCGTTACCTACAATGAGCAGTTCTTC. As protein: CATRVAGVTYNEQFF.

This rearrangement joins TRBV5-5 to TRBJ2-7, with a tentative D call TRBD1 (5 bases). This CDR3 has 16 residues. CDR1 SGHKS and CDR2 YYEKEE come from the germline V gene (reference sequence). V lost 0 bases and J 2 bases, leaving 15 bases between the germline ends. The CDR3 spells CASSLAMWGAAYEQYF. CDR3 in DNA: TGTGCCAGCAGCTTGGCCATGTGGGGCGCCGCCTACGAGCAGTACTTC.

This clone appeared once. The chain carries TRBV27 and TRBJ2-7; D may be TRBD1 (5 bases). Trimming stripped 5 bases from V and 0 bases from J, with 14 bases between. Germline V gene sequence: CDR1 MNHEY, CDR2 SMNVEV (reference sequence). The CDR3 contains 15 residues. CDR3 DNA: TGTGCCAGCAGTCCGGAAGGGGTGAGCTCCTACGAGCAGTACTTC. It yields the protein CASSPEGVSSYEQYF.

This clone appeared once. The V gene is TRBV25-1, the J gene TRBJ2-5; a possible D gene is TRBD2 (7 bases). This CDR3 is 16 amino acids long. Trimming left V 3 bases short and J 7 bases short, with 21 bases between. The germline CDR1 and CDR2 sequences are MGHDK and SYGVNS. CDR3 sequence reads: CASSDNRGGAWGTQYF. The CDR3 bases are TGTGCCAGCAGTGACAATAGAGGGGGGGCTTGGGGGACCCAGTACTTC.

The CDR3 DNA follows: TGTGCCAGCTGTGGACAGGGGGCCATCGAGCTGTTTTTT. This codes for CASCGQGAIELFF. The chain employs TRBV6-5 and TRBJ2-2; 11 bases map to TRBD1. The length of the CDR3 is 13 residues. CDR1 and CDR2 (germline): MNHEY, SVGAGI. The J segment lost 11 bases and the V segment lost 8 bases, leaving 7 bases of the junction unmatched.

This rearrangement joins TRBV15 to TRBJ2-3; 9 nucleotides match TRBD2. The CDR3 is 14 residues long. Germline values: CDR1 LNHNV, CDR2 YYDKDF (reference sequence). J lost 4 bases, V lost 1 base, and 0 bases had no gene match. CDR3 DNA: TGTGCCACCAGCAGAGGACTAGCGGCAGATACGCAGTATTTT. This encodes CATSRGLAADTQYF.

The CDR3 loop reads CASGLQYPGQGSDTEAFF. As DNA, the CDR3 is TGTGCTAGTGGTTTGCAGTACCCGGGACAGGGATCAGACACTGAAGCTTTCTTT. The V gene is TRBV12-5, the J gene TRBJ1-1, with 9 nucleotides matching TRBD1. Per the germline V gene, CDR1 is LGHNT and CDR2 is FRNRAP. The CDR3 loop spans 18 amino acids. Trimming removed 2 bases from V and 3 bases from J; junction bases left unmatched: 13.

This clone was counted once. The genes are TRBV21-1 and TRBJ2-5; TRBD2 is the table's D call, not checked against the DNA. TRBV21-1 is deemed a pseudogene. The CDR3 runs to 16 residues. The CDR3, as DNA: TGTGCCAGCAGCACGCTAAAGGTGACTAGTATGGAGACCCAGTACTTC. It is translated as CASSTLKVTSMETQYF.